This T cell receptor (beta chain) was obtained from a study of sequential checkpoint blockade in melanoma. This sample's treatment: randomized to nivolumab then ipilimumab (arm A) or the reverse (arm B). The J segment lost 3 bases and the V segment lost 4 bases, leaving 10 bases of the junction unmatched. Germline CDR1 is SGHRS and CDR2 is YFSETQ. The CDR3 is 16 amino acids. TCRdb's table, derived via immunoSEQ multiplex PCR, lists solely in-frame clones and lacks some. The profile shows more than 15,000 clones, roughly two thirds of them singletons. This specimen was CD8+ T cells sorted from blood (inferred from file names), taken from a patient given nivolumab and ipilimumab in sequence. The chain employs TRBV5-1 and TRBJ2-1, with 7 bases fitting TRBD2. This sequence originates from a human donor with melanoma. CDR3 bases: TGCGCCAGCAGCCTTACCTGGGACTATCGCTACAATGAGCAGTTCTTC. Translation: CASSLTWDYRYNEQFF.